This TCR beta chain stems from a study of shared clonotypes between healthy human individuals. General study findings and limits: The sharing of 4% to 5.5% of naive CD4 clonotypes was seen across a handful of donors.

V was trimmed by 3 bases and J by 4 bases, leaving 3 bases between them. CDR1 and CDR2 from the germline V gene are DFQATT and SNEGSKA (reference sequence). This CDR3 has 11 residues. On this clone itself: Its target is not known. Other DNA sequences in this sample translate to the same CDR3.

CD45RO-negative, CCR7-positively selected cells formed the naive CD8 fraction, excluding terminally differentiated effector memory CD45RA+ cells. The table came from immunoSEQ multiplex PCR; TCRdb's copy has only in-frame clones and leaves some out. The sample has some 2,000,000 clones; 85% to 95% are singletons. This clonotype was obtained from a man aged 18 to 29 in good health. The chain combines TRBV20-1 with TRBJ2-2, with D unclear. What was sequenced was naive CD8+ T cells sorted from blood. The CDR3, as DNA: TGCAGTGCTAGGGGCACCGGGGAGCTGTTTTTT. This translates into CSARGTGELFF.